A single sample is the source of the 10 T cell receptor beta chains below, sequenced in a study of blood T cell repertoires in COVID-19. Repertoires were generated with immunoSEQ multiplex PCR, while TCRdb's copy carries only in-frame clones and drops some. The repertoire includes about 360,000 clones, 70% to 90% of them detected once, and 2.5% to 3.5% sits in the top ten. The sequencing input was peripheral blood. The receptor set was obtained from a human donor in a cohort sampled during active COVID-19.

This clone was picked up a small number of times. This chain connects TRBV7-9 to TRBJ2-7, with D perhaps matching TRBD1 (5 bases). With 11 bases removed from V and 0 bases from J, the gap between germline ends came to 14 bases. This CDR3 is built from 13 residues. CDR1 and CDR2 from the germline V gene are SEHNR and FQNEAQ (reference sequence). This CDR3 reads CAVTDSSSYEQYF. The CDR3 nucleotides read TGTGCCGTTACCGACAGCAGCTCCTACGAGCAGTACTTC.

DNA of the CDR3: TGTGCCAGCAGCCTGCCCTGGGACAAGGGTTCCTACGAGCAGTACTTC. Translating it yields CASSLPWDKGSYEQYF. This chain uses TRBV5-6 with TRBJ2-7, with D perhaps matching TRBD1 (6 bases). With 4 bases removed from V and 1 base from J, the gap between germline ends came to 18 bases. CDR1 and CDR2 (germline): SGHDT, YYEEEE. The CDR3 covers 16 residues.

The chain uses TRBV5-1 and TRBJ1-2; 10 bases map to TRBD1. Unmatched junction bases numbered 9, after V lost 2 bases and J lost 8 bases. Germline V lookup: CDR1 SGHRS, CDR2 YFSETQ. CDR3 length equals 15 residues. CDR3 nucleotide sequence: TGCGCCAGCAGCTTCGGAGACAGGGGGCGCGGGGGCTACACCTTC. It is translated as CASSFGDRGRGGYTF. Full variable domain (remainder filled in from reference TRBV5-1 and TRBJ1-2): KAGVTQTPRYLIKTRGQQVTLSCSPISGHRSVSWYQQTPGQGLQFLFEYFSETQRNKGNFPGRFSGRQFSNSRSEMNVSTLELGDSALYLCASSFGDRGRGGYTFGSGTRLTVV.

Here the CDR3 reads CASSRSPRLNTEAFF. The CDR3 DNA reads as TGTGCCAGCAGCCGCTCCCCCAGATTGAACACTGAAGCTTTCTTT. The V and J genes are TRBV4-2 and TRBJ1-1; D gene uncertain. The CDR3 has 15 amino acids. CDR1 is LGHNA and CDR2 is YNFKEQ in the germline V gene. The V end was cut by 4 bases, the J end by 0 bases, with 12 bases between.

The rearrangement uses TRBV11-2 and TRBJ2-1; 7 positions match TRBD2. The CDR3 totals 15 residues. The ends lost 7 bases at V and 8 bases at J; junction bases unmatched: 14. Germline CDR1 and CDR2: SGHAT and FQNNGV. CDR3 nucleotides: TGTGCCAGCACCAAGCACGGGGGGATAGGGGATGAGCAGTTCTTC. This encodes CASTKHGGIGDEQFF. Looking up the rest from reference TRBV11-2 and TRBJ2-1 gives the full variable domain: EAGVAQSPRYKIIEKRQSVAFWCNPISGHATLYWYQQILGQGPKLLIQFQNNGVVDDSQLPKDRFSAERLKGVDSTLKIQPAKLEDSAVYLCASTKHGGIGDEQFFGPGTRLTVL.

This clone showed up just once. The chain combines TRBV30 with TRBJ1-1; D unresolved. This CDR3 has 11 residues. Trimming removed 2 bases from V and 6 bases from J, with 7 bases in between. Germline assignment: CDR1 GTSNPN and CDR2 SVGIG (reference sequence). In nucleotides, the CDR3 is TGTGCCTGGAGTCCCCTTGCTGAAGCTTTCTTT. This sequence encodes CAWSPLAEAFF.

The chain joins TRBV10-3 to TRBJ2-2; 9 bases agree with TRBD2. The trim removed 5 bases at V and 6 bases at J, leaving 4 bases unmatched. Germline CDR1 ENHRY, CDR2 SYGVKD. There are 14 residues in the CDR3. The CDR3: CAISSGLAPGELFF. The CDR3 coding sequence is TGTGCCATCAGTTCGGGACTAGCCCCCGGGGAGCTGTTTTTT.

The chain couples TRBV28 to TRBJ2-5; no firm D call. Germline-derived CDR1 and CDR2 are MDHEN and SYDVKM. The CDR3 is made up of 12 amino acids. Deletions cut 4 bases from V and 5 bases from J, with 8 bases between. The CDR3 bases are TGTGCCAGCAGTTCAATCCGGGAGACCCAGTACTTC. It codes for CASSSIRETQYF.

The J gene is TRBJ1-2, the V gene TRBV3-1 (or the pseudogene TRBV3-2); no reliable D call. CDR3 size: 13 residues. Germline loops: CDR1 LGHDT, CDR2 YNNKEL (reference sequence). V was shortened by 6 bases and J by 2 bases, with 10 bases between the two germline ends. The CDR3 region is CASSPNRNYGYTF. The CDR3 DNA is TGTGCCAGCAGTCCAAACAGAAACTATGGCTACACCTTC.

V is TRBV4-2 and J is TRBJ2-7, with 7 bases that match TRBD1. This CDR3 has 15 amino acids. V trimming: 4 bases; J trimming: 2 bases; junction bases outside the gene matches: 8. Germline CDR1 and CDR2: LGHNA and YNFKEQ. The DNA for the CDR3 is TGTGCCAGCAGCCCCCGACAGGGATTACCCTACGAGCAGTACTTC. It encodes CASSPRQGLPYEQYF.